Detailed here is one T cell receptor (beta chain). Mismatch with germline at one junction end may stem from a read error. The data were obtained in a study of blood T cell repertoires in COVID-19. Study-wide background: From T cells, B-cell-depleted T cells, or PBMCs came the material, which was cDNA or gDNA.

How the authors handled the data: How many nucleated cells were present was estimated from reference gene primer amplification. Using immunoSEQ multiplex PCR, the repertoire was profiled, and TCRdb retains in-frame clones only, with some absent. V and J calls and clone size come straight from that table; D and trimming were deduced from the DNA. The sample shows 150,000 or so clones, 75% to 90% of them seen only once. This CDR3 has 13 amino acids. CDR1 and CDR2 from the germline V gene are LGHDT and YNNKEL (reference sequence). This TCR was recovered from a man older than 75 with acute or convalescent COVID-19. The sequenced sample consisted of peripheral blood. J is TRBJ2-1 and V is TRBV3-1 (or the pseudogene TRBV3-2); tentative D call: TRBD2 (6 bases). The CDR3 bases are TGTGCCAACAGCCCCCTGCGGGGTAATGAGCAGTTCTTC. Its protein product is CANSPLRGNEQFF.